A single sample is the source of the 14 T cell receptor beta chains below, sequenced in a study of T cell responses to AZD1222 COVID-19 vaccine. TCRdb keeps only in-frame clones here, not all; method: immunoSEQ multiplex PCR. The repertoire holds 150,000 to 200,000 clones, with 85% to 95% as singletons. Specimen: peripheral blood, collected on day 0 of AZD1222 vaccination. These receptors all come from an adult in good health.

This chain uses TRBV14 with TRBJ1-1; D is unclear. The CDR3 totals 13 residues. The germline gives CDR1 SGHDN, CDR2 FVKESK. V was clipped by 0 bases and J by 4 bases, with 6 bases between them. CDR3 region: CASSQDTATEAFF. CDR3 sequence (DNA): TGTGCCAGCAGCCAAGATACAGCCACTGAAGCTTTCTTT.

V and J are TRBV6-5 and TRBJ1-2; possibly TRBD1 for D (5 bases). Trimming removed 7 bases from V and 4 bases from J, with 10 bases in between. Per the germline V gene, CDR1 is MNHEY and CDR2 is SVGAGI. This CDR3 has 12 residues. CDR3 protein: CASKGLSYGYTF. CDR3 bases: TGTGCCAGCAAGGGACTGAGCTATGGCTACACCTTC.

The gene calls are TRBV6-5 and TRBJ1-6; D might be TRBD1 (6 bases). This CDR3 has 12 residues. Germline lookup yields CDR1 MNHEY and CDR2 SVGAGI. V lost 10 bases, J lost 7 bases, and 11 bases lay in between. CDR3 amino acids: CAIRTANSPLHF. In nucleotides, the CDR3 is TGTGCCATCCGGACAGCCAATTCACCCCTCCACTTT.

This sequence joins TRBV4-2 and TRBJ2-7; possibly TRBD1 for D (5 bases). V was clipped by 4 bases and J by 2 bases, with 15 bases between them. This CDR3 is 15 amino acids long. The germline gives CDR1 LGHNA, CDR2 YNFKEQ. The CDR3 DNA reads TGTGCCAGCAGCCTCCTGGGGCAAGTAACCTACGAGCAGTACTTC. It codes for CASSLLGQVTYEQYF.

For the CDR3, the DNA is TGTGCCAGCAGTTACTCGGGGAGCTACGAGCAGTACTTC. Protein sequence: CASSYSGSYEQYF. V is TRBV6-2 or TRBV6-3 and J is TRBJ2-7; weak D call: TRBD2 (5 bases). V was cut by 0 bases and J by 3 bases, with 6 bases left in between. This CDR3 has 13 residues. Germline V gene sequence: CDR1 MNHEY, CDR2 SVGEGT.

The chain employs TRBV6-5 and TRBJ1-6; D call uncertain. V shed 4 bases and J shed 10 bases, with 14 bases lying between them. Per germline, CDR1 MNHEY and CDR2 SVGAGI. The CDR3 consists of 14 residues. As DNA, the CDR3 is TGTGCCAGCAGTTCGTATACAAGTGGCTCACCCCTCCACTTT. Protein: CASSSYTSGSPLHF.

This chain uses TRBV4-1 with TRBJ1-6; tentatively, D is TRBD1 (5 bases). The ends were cut back, 1 base at V and 7 bases at J, with 11 bases in the middle. The germline CDR1 and CDR2 sequences are MGHRA and YSYEKL. The CDR3 is 15 residues long. CDR3: CASSQAGTGNSPLHF. CDR3 coding DNA: TGCGCCAGCAGCCAAGCCGGGACCGGGAATTCACCCCTCCACTTT.

This clone was detected only once. The chain uses TRBV4-1 and TRBJ2-5; 9 bases are shared with TRBD2. CDR3 length equals 17 residues. V was clipped by 1 base and J by 5 bases; unmatched bases: 11. Germline assignment: CDR1 MGHRA and CDR2 YSYEKL. Here the CDR3 reads CASSQVGGGGPRETQYF. The CDR3 DNA is TGCGCCAGCAGCCAAGTTGGCGGGGGGGGCCCCCGGGAGACCCAGTACTTC.

The gene calls are TRBV27 and TRBJ1-2; tentative D call: TRBD1 (6 bases). There are 13 residues in the CDR3. Trimming took off 5 bases at V and 6 bases at J, with 13 bases between the two ends. CDR1 MNHEY and CDR2 SMNVEV come from the germline V gene (reference sequence). The CDR3 DNA reads TGTGCCAGCAGTCACAGGGCTGAGGATGGCTACACCTTC. Translated, it gives CASSHRAEDGYTF.

The rearrangement uses TRBV11-2 and TRBJ2-3; unclear D gene. The CDR3 has 15 amino acids. Germline CDR1 is SGHAT and CDR2 is FQNNGV. Deletions cut 0 bases from V and 2 bases from J, with 9 bases between. The CDR3 loop reads CASSLDSGFTDTQYF. DNA of the CDR3: TGTGCCAGCAGCTTAGATTCGGGCTTCACAGATACGCAGTATTTT.

This rearrangement joins TRBV27 to TRBJ2-7; D possibly corresponds to TRBD1 (6 bases). The CDR3 spans 15 residues. The germline gives CDR1 MNHEY, CDR2 SMNVEV (reference sequence). Deletions cut 2 bases from V and 4 bases from J, with 15 bases between. CDR3 amino acids: CASSLKPGQEYEQYF. The CDR3, as DNA: TGTGCCAGCAGTTTAAAACCGGGACAAGAATACGAGCAGTACTTC.

V usage is TRBV11-2 and J usage is TRBJ1-5, with a possible D match to TRBD1 (5 bases). Trimming took off 5 bases at V and 2 bases at J, with 13 bases between the two ends. CDR1 and CDR2 (germline): SGHAT, FQNNGV. The CDR3 has 15 amino acids. CDR3 sequence: CASSTSRERNQPQHF. DNA for the CDR3: TGTGCCAGCAGCACCTCCAGGGAACGCAATCAGCCCCAGCATTTT.

This chain links TRBV5-1 with TRBJ1-3; tentative D call: TRBD1 (6 bases). V lost 4 bases and J lost 0, with 14 bases in between. CDR1 is SGHRS and CDR2 is YFSETQ in the germline V gene. The CDR3 has 16 amino acids. CDR3 nucleotides: TGCGCCAGCAGCCCAGAGGGACAAAACTCTGGAAACACCATATATTTT. It encodes CASSPEGQNSGNTIYF.

The V gene is TRBV7-2, the J gene TRBJ2-1, with 7 bases identical to TRBD1. Trimming at V came to 5 bases and at J to 0 bases, leaving 7 bases not matched to a gene. The CDR3 length is 16 residues. CDR1 is SGHTA, CDR2 FQGNSA, per germline. The CDR3 coding sequence is TGTGCCAGCAGCCGTAGACAGGGAAGCTCCTACAATGAGCAGTTCTTC. It translates to CASSRRQGSSYNEQFF.